The 8 T cell receptor beta chains reported below all come from one sample, sequenced in a study of PD-1 blockade in classical Hodgkin lymphoma. Every patient experienced relapse after autologous stem cell transplantation, and brentuximab vedotin exposure varied. TCRdb keeps only in-frame clones here, not all; method: immunoSEQ multiplex PCR. The repertoire has roughly 140,000 clones, 78% of them found once; the top ten carry 9.2%. This specimen was peripheral blood mononuclear cells (PBMCs), taken before the second cycle of nivolumab. All receptors derive from a human donor with classical Hodgkin lymphoma.

The J gene is TRBJ1-3, the V gene TRBV7-3; 7 nucleotides line up with TRBD1. J lost 0 bases, V lost 4 bases, and 3 bases had no gene match. This CDR3 contains 15 residues. Germline loops: CDR1 SGHTA, CDR2 FQGTGA. The CDR3 region is CASSSRQGSGNTIYF. In DNA, the CDR3 is TGTGCCAGCAGCTCGCGACAGGGCTCTGGAAACACCATATATTTT.

This rearrangement joins TRBV27 to TRBJ1-1; D call uncertain. CDR1 and CDR2 (germline): MNHEY, SMNVEV (reference sequence). V dropped 0 bases and J dropped 6 bases, with 14 bases sitting between them. The CDR3 covers 15 residues. Written as DNA, the CDR3 is TGTGCCAGCAGTTTATCGACCGAGTATAGGCCTGAAGCTTTCTTT. As protein: CASSLSTEYRPEAFF.

This rearrangement joins TRBV10-3 to TRBJ2-7; the match to TRBD1 covers 9 bases. The CDR3 covers 15 residues. The germline gives CDR1 ENHRY, CDR2 SYGVKD. Unmatched junction bases numbered 2, after V lost 0 bases and J lost 2 bases. The CDR3 nucleotides are TGTGCCATCAGTGAGTCGACAGGGGGTACCTACGAGCAGTACTTC. Encoded protein: CAISESTGGTYEQYF.

The chain links TRBV5-6 to TRBJ2-5; a possible D gene is TRBD1 (6 bases). Trimming took 0 bases from V and 2 from J, leaving 8 bases between them. The CDR3 covers 14 residues. Germline CDR1 reads SGHDT; CDR2 reads YYEEEE. Here the CDR3 DNA reads TGTGCCAGCAGCTTGGGAGGGGGACAAGAGACCCAGTACTTC. Translating it yields CASSLGGGQETQYF.

The J gene is TRBJ1-2, the V gene TRBV2; D remains unclear. Trimming took 4 bases from V and 0 from J, leaving 15 bases between them. The V gene's germline CDR1 is SNHLY and CDR2 FYNNEI. The CDR3 consists of 16 residues. The CDR3 reads CASSGSSGTPNYGYTF. DNA for the CDR3: TGTGCCAGCAGTGGGTCGAGTGGAACTCCTAACTATGGCTACACCTTC.

The CDR3, as DNA: TGTGCCAGCCAGTCGGACAGAGGAATGCCCGGGGAGCTGTTTTTT. Translation: CASQSDRGMPGELFF. The chain carries TRBV2 and TRBJ2-2; TRBD1 might be the D (6 bases). The CDR3 has 15 residues. Deletions cut 8 bases from V and 6 bases from J, with 19 bases between. Germline-derived CDR1 and CDR2 are SNHLY and FYNNEI. The variable domain in full, completed from reference TRBV2 and TRBJ2-2, reads EPEVTQTPSHQVTQMGQEVILRCVPISNHLYFYWYRQILGQKVEFLVSFYNNEISEKSEIFDDQFSVERPDGSNFTLKIRSTKLEDSAMYFCASQSDRGMPGELFFGEGSRLTVL.

J is TRBJ2-7 and V is TRBV4-2; 11 nucleotides match TRBD1. Germline CDR1 and CDR2: LGHNA and YNFKEQ. V shed 1 base and J 3 bases; nucleotides not matched to a gene: 2. This CDR3 has 15 residues. CDR3 sequence (DNA): TGTGCCAGCAGCCAAGTGGGACAGGGGGTCTACGAGCAGTACTTC. Translated: CASSQVGQGVYEQYF.

The rearrangement links TRBV7-9 to TRBJ2-5; 9 nucleotides agree with TRBD1. Germline CDR1 reads SEHNR; CDR2 reads FQNEAQ (reference sequence). The CDR3 spans 16 residues. Unmatched junction bases numbered 4, after V lost 0 bases and J lost 2 bases. The CDR3 region has the DNA TGTGCCAGCAGCTTAGCCCCGGGACAGGGTCAAGAGACCCAGTACTTC. It translates to CASSLAPGQGQETQYF.